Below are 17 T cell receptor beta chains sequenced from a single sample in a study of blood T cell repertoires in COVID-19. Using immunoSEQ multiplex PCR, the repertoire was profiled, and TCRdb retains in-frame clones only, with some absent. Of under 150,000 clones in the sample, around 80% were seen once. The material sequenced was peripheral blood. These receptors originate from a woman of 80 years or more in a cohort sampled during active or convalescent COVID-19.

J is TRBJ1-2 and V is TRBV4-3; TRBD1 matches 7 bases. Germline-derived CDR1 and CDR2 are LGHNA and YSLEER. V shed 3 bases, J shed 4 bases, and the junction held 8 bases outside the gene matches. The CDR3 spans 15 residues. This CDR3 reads CASSQLVQGSYGYTF. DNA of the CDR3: TGCGCCAGCAGCCAGTTAGTACAGGGGTCCTATGGCTACACCTTC.

The CDR3 DNA follows: TGCGCCAGCAGCCAACCGACTAGCGCAAGGGAGCTGTTTTTT. This translates into CASSQPTSARELFF. The rearrangement links TRBV4-1 to TRBJ2-2, with 8 positions matching TRBD2. This CDR3 contains 14 residues. The ends lost 2 bases at V and 9 bases at J; junction bases unmatched: 5. Germline lookup yields CDR1 MGHRA and CDR2 YSYEKL.

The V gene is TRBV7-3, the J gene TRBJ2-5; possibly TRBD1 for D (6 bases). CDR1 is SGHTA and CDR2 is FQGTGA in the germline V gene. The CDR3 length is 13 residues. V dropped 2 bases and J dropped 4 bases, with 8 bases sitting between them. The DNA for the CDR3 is TGTGCCAGCAGCTTATACAGGGCAGAGACCCAGTACTTC. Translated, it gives CASSLYRAETQYF.

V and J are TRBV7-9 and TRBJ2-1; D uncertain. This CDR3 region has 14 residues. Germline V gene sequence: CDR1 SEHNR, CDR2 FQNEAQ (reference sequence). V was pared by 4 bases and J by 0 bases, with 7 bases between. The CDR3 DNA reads TGTGCCAGCAGCTCACCCTACTCCTACAATGAGCAGTTCTTC. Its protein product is CASSSPYSYNEQFF.

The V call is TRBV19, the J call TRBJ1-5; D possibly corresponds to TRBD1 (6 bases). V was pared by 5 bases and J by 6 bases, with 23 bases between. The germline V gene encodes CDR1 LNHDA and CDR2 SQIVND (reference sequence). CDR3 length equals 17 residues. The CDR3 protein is CASSPRGGGGFVQPQHF. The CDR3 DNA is TGTGCCAGTAGTCCCCGAGGGGGGGGCGGGTTTGTTCAGCCCCAGCATTTT.

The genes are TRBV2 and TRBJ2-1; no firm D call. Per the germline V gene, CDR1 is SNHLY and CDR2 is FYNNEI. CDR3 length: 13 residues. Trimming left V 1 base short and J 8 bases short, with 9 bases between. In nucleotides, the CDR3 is TGTGCCAGCAGTGAAGGATTGGCTGATGAGCAGTTCTTC. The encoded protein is CASSEGLADEQFF.

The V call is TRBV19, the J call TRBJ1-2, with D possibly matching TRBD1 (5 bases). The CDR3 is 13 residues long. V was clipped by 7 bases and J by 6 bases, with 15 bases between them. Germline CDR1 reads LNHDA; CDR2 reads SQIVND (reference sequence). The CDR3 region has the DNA TGTGCCAGTACATACGACCTAGGGGATGGCTACACCTTC. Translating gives CASTYDLGDGYTF.

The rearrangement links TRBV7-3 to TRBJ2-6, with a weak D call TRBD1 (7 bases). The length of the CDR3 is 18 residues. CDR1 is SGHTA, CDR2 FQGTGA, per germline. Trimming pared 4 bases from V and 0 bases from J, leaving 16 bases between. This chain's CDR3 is CASSSYPRGASGANVLTF. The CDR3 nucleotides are TGTGCCAGCAGCTCGTACCCCAGGGGGGCCTCTGGGGCCAACGTCCTGACTTTC.

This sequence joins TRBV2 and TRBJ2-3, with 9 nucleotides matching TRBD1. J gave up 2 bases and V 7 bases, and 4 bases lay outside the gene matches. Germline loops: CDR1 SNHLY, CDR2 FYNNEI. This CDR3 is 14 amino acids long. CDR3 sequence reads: CASMTQGATDTQYF. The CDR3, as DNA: TGTGCCAGCATGACACAGGGGGCCACAGATACGCAGTATTTT.

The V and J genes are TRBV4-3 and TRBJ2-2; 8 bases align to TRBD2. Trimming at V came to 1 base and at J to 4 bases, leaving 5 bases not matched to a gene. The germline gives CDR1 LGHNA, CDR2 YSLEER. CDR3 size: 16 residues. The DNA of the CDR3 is TGCGCCAGCAGCCAAGTTCGCGGGGGGAGCACCGGGGAGCTGTTTTTT. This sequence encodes CASSQVRGGSTGELFF.

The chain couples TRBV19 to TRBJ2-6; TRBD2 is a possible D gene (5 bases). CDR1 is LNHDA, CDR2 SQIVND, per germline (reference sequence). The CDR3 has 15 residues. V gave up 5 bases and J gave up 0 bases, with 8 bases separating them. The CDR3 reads CASSLGSSGANVLTF. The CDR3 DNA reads TGTGCCAGTAGTCTGGGGAGCTCTGGGGCCAACGTCCTGACTTTC.

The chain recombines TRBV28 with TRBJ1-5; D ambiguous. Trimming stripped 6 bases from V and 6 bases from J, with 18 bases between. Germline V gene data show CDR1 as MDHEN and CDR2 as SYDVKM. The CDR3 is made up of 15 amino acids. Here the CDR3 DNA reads TGTGCCAGCAGCAAGGGATCAAAGGGAGCTCAGCCCCAGCATTTT. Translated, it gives CASSKGSKGAQPQHF.

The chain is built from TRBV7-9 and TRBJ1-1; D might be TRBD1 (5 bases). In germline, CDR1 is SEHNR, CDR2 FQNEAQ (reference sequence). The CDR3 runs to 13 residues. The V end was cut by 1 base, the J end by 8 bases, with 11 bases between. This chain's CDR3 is CASSLGQGLEAFF. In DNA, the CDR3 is TGTGCCAGCAGCTTAGGGCAGGGACTAGAAGCTTTCTTT.

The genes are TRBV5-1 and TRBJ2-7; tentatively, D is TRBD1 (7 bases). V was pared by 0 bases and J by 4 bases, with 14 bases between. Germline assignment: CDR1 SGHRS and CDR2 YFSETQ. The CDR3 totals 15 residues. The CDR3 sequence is CASSLGPGGQYEQYV. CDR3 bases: TGCGCCAGCAGCTTGGGGCCAGGGGGGCAGTACGAGCAGTACGTC.

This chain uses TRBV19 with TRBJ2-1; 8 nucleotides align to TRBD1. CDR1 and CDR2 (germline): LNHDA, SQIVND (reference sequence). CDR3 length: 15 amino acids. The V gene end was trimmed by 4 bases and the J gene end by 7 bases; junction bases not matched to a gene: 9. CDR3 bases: TGTGCCAGTAGTACACGGACAGGGCTTGAGAATGAGCAGTTCTTC. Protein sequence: CASSTRTGLENEQFF.

The CDR3 DNA reads TGTGCCAGCACCCTCCCGGGGGTTGATGGCTATGGCTACACCTTC. It specifies CASTLPGVDGYGYTF. The chain is built from TRBV7-7 and TRBJ1-2; D may be TRBD1 (5 bases). Trimming removed 7 bases from V and 4 bases from J, with 19 bases in between. In germline, CDR1 is SSHAT, CDR2 FNYEAQ (reference sequence). The CDR3 is 15 amino acids.

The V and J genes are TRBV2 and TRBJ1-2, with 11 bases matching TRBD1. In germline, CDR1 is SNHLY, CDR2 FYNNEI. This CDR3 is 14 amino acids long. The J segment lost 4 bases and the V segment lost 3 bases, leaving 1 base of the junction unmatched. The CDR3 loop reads CASSEGQGGYGYTF. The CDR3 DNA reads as TGTGCCAGCAGTGAGGGACAGGGGGGCTATGGCTACACCTTC.